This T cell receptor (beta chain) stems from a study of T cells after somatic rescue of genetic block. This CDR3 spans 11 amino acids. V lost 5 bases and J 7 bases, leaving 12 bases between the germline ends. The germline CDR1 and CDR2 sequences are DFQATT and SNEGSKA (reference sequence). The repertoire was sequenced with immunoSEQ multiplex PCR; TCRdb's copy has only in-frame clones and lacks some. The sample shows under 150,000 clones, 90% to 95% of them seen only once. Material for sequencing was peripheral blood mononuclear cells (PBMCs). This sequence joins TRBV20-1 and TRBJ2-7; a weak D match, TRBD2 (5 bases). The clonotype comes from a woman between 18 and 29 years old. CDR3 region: CSAQLVWEQYF. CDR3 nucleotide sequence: TGCAGTGCTCAACTAGTCTGGGAGCAGTACTTC.